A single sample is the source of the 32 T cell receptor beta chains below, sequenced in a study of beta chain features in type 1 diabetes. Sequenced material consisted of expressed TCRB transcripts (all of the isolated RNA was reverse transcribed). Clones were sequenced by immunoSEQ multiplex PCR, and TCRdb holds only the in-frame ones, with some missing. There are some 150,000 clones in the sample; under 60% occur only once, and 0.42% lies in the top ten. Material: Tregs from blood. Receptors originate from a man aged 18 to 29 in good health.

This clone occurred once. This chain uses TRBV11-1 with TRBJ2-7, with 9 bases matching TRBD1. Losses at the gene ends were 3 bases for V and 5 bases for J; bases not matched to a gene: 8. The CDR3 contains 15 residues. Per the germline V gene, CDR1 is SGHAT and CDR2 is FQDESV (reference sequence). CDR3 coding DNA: TGTGCCAGCAGCTTTTTCGGGACAGGGACGGACGAGCAGTACTTC. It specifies CASSFFGTGTDEQYF.

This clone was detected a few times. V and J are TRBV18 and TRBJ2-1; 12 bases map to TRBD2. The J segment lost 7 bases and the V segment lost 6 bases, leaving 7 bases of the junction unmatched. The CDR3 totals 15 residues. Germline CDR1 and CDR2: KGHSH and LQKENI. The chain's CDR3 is CASSPTSGGANEQFF. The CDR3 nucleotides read TGTGCCAGCTCCCCGACTAGCGGGGGAGCGAATGAGCAGTTCTTC.

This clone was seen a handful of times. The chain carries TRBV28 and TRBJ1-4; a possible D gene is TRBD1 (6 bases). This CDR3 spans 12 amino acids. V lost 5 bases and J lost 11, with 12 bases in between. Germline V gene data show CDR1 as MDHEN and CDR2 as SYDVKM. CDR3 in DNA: TGTGCCAGCAGTGTATCCCAGGGGAAACTGTTTTTT. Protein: CASSVSQGKLFF.

The CDR3 bases are TGCGCCAGCAGCTCGAGCGGGGTGAGCTCCTACGAGCAGTACTTC. Its protein is CASSSSGVSSYEQYF. The genes are TRBV5-1 and TRBJ2-7; 7 bases are shared with TRBD2. V shed 3 bases, J shed 0 bases, and the junction held 6 bases outside the gene matches. This CDR3 has 15 residues. CDR1 is SGHRS and CDR2 is YFSETQ in the germline V gene.

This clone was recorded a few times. CDR3 in amino acids: CASSRGGQGWKLFF. In nucleotides, the CDR3 is TGTGCCAGCAGCCGGGGAGGACAGGGGTGGAAACTGTTTTTT. J is TRBJ1-4 and V is TRBV6-5; TRBD1 agrees at 9 bases. CDR3 length equals 14 residues. Germline V CDR1 and CDR2: MNHEY, SVGAGI. The V gene end was trimmed by 6 bases and the J gene end by 11 bases; junction bases not matched to a gene: 10.

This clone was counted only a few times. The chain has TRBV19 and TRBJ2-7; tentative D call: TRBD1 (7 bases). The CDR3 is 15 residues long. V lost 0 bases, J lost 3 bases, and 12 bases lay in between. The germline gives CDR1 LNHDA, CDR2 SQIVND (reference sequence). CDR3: CASSIDGGGRYEQYF. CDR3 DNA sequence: TGTGCCAGTAGTATAGATGGAGGGGGCCGCTACGAGCAGTACTTC.

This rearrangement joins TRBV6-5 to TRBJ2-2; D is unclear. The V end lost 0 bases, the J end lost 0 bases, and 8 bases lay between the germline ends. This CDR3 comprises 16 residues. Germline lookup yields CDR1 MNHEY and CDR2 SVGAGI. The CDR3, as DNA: TGTGCCAGCAGTTACTCCAGGAACACGAACACCGGGGAGCTGTTTTTT. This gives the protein CASSYSRNTNTGELFF.

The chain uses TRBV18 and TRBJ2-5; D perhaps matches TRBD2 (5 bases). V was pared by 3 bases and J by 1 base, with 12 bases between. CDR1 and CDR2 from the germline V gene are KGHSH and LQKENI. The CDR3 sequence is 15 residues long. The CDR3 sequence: CASSPPGRFQETQYF. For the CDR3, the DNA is TGTGCCAGCTCACCCCCGGGGAGATTCCAAGAGACCCAGTACTTC.

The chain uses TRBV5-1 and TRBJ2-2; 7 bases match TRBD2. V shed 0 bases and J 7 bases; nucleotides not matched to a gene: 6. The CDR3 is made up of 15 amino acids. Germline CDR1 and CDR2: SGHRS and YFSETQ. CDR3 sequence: CASSLARRENGELFF. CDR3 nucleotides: TGCGCCAGCAGCTTGGCTCGGCGGGAGAACGGGGAGCTGTTTTTT.

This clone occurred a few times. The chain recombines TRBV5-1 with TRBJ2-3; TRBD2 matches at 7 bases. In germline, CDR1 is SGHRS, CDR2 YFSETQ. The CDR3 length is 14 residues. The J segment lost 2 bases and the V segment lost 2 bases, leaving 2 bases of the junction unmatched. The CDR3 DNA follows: TGCGCCAGCAGCTTACAGCGGGACACAGATACGCAGTATTTT. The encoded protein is CASSLQRDTDTQYF. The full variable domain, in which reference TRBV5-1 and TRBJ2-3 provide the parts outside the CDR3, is KAGVTQTPRYLIKTRGQQVTLSCSPISGHRSVSWYQQTPGQGLQFLFEYFSETQRNKGNFPGRFSGRQFSNSRSEMNVSTLELGDSALYLCASSLQRDTDTQYFGPGTRLTVL.

CDR3: CASSLRSGGSISYEQYF. The CDR3, as DNA: TGTGCCAGTAGTCTCCGGTCCGGCGGCAGTATTTCCTACGAGCAGTACTTC. The chain recombines TRBV19 with TRBJ2-7; D not resolved. Per germline, CDR1 LNHDA and CDR2 SQIVND (reference sequence). This CDR3 region has 17 residues. Trimming took off 5 bases at V and 1 base at J, with 21 bases between the two ends.

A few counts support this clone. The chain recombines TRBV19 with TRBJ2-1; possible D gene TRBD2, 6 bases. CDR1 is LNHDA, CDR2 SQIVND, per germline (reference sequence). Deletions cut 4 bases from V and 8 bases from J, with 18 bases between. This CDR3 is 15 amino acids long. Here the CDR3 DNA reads TGTGCCAGTAGTAGAGGGACTGTGTTTATCGATGAGCAGTTCTTC. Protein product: CASSRGTVFIDEQFF.

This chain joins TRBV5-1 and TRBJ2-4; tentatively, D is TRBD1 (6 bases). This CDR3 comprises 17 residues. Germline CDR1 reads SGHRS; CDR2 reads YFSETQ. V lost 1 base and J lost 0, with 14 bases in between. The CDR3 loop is CASSLSRTALAKNIQYF. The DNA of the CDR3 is TGCGCCAGCAGCTTGTCCAGGACAGCCCTAGCCAAAAACATTCAGTACTTC. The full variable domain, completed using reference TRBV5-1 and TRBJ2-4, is KAGVTQTPRYLIKTRGQQVTLSCSPISGHRSVSWYQQTPGQGLQFLFEYFSETQRNKGNFPGRFSGRQFSNSRSEMNVSTLELGDSALYLCASSLSRTALAKNIQYFGAGTRLSVL.

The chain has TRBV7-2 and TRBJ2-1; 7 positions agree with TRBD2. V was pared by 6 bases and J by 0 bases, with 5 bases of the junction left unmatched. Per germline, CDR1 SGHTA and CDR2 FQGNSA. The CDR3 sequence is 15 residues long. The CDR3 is CASRSRGNSYNEQFF. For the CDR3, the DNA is TGTGCCAGCAGATCGCGGGGGAACTCCTACAATGAGCAGTTCTTC. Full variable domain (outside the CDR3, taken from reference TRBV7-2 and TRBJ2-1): GAGVSQSPSNKVTEKGKDVELRCDPISGHTALYWYRQSLGQGLEFLIYFQGNSAPDKSGLPSDRFSAERTGGSVSTLTIQRTQQEDSAVYLCASRSRGNSYNEQFFGPGTRLTVL.

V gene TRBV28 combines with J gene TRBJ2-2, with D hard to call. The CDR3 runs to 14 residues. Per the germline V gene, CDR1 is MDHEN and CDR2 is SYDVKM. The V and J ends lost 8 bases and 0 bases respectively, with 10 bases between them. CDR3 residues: CASSQFPNTGELFF. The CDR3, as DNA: TGTGCCAGCTCCCAGTTCCCGAACACCGGGGAGCTGTTTTTT.

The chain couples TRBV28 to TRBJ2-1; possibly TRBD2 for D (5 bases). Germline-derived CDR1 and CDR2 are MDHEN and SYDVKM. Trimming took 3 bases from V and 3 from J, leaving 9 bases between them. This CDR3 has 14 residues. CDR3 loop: CASSLWENYNEQFF. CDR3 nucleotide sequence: TGTGCCAGCAGTTTGTGGGAGAACTACAATGAGCAGTTCTTC.

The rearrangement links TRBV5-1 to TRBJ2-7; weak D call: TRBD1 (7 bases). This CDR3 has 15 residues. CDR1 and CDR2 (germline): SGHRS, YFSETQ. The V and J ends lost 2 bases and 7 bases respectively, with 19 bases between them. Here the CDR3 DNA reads TGCGCCAGCAGCTTTGCCGGGACTGCAGGGGGAGAGCAGTACTTC. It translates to CASSFAGTAGGEQYF.

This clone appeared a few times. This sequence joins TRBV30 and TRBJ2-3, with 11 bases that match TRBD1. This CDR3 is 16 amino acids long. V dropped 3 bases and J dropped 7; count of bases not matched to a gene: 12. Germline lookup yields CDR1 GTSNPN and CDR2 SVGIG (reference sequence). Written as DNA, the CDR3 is TGTGCCTGGAGCTCCCTTTGGACAGGGGGCAGGAATACGCAGTATTTT. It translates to CAWSSLWTGGRNTQYF.

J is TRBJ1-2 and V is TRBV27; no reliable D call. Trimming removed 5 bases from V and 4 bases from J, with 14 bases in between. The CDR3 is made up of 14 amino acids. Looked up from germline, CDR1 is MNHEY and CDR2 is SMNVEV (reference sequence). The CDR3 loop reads CASSPQRRIYGYTF. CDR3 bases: TGTGCCAGCAGTCCCCAGAGGAGGATCTATGGCTACACCTTC.

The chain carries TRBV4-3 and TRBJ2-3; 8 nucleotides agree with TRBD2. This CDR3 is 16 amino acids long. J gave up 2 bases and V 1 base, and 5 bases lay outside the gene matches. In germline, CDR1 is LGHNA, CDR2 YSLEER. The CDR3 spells CASSQGPGGVTDTQYF. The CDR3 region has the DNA TGCGCCAGCAGCCAAGGTCCGGGAGGGGTCACAGATACGCAGTATTTT.

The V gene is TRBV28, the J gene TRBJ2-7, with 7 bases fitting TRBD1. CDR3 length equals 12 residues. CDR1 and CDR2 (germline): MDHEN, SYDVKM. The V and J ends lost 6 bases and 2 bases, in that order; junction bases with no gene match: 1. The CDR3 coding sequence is TGTGCCAGCAGCAGGGGGACCTACGAGCAGTACTTC. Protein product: CASSRGTYEQYF.

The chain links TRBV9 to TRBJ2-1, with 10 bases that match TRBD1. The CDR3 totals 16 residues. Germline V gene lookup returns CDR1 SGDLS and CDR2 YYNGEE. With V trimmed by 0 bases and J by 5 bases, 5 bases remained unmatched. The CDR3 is CASSVGPGQGNNEQFF. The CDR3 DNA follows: TGTGCCAGCAGCGTAGGTCCGGGACAGGGGAACAATGAGCAGTTCTTC.

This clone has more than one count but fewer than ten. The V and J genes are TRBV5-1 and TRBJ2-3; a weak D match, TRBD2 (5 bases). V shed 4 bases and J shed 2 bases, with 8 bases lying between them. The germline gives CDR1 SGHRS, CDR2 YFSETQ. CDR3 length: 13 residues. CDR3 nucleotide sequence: TGCGCCAGCAGCGGGAGATTCACAGATACGCAGTATTTT. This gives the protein CASSGRFTDTQYF.

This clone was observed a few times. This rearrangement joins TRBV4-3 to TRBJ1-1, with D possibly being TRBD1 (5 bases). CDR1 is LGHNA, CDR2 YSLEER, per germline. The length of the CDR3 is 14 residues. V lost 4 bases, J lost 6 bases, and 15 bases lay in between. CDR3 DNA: TGCGCCAGCAGCCCCCGGACAAGGCAAGCTGAAGCTTTCTTT. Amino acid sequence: CASSPRTRQAEAFF.

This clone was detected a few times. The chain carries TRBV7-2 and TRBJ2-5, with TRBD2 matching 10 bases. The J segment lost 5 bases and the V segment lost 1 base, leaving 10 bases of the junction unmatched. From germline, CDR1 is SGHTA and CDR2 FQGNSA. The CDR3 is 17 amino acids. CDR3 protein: CASSLEASGGERETQYF. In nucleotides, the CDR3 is TGTGCCAGCAGCTTAGAGGCCAGCGGGGGGGAGAGGGAGACCCAGTACTTC.

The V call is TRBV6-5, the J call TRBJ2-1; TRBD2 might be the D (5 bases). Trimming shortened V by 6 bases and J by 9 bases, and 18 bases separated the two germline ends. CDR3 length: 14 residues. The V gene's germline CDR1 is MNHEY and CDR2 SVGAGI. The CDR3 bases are TGTGCCAGCAGCCCCCGGACTTCTTCGTTTGAGCAGTTCTTC. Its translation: CASSPRTSSFEQFF.

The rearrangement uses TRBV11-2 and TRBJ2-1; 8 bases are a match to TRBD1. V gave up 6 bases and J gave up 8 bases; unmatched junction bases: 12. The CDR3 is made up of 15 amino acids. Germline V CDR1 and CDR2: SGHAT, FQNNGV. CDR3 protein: CASSNRAGGYDEQFF. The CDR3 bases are TGTGCCAGCAGTAACAGGGCAGGGGGCTATGATGAGCAGTTCTTC.

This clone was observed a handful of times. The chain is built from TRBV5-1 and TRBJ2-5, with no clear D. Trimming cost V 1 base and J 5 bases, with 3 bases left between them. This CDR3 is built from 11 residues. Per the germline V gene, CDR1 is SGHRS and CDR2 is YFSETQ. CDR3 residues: CASSLLETQYF. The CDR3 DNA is TGCGCCAGCAGCTTGCTGGAGACCCAGTACTTC. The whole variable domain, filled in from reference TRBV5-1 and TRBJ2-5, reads KAGVTQTPRYLIKTRGQQVTLSCSPISGHRSVSWYQQTPGQGLQFLFEYFSETQRNKGNFPGRFSGRQFSNSRSEMNVSTLELGDSALYLCASSLLETQYFGPGTRLLVL.

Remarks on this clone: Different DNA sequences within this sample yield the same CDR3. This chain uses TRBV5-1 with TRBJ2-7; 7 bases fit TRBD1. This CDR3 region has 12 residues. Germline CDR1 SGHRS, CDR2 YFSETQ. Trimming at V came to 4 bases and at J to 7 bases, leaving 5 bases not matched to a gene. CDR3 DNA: TGCGCCAGCAGCCCTTCAGGGGGTGAGCAGTACTTC. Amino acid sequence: CASSPSGGEQYF. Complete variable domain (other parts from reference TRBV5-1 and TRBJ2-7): KAGVTQTPRYLIKTRGQQVTLSCSPISGHRSVSWYQQTPGQGLQFLFEYFSETQRNKGNFPGRFSGRQFSNSRSEMNVSTLELGDSALYLCASSPSGGEQYFGPGTRLTVT.

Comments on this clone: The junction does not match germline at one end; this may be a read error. CDR3 nucleotide sequence: TGTGCCAGCAGCCCCGCCGGGACAGGCAATTCGGGATTC. Residues: CASSPAGTGNSGF. The chain links TRBV28 to TRBJ1-2; 8 nucleotides line up with TRBD1. Germline V lookup: CDR1 MDHEN, CDR2 SYDVKM. The CDR3 spans 13 residues.

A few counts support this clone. CDR3 loop: CASSFPGGAKNIQYF. The CDR3 DNA sequence: TGTGCCAGCAGTTTCCCGGGGGGGGCCAAAAACATTCAGTACTTC. The rearrangement uses TRBV28 and TRBJ2-4; TRBD2 aligns across 8 bases. V lost 3 bases and J lost 1; bases outside the gene matches: 2. Germline loops: CDR1 MDHEN, CDR2 SYDVKM. The CDR3 spans 15 residues.

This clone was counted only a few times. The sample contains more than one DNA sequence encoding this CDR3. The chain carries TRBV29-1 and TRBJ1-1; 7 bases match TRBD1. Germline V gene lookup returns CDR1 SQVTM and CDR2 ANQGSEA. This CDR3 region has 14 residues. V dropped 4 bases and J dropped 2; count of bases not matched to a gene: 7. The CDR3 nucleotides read TGCAGCGTTGCTCCGACAGGGCCAAACACTGAAGCTTTCTTT. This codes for CSVAPTGPNTEAFF.